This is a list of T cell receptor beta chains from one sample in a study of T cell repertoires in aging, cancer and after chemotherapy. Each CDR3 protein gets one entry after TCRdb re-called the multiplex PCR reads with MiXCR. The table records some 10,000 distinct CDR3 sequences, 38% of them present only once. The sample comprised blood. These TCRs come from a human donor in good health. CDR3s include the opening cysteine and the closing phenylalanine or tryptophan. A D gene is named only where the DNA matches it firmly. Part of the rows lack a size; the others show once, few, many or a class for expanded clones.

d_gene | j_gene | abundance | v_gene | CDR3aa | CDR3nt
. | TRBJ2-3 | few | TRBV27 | CASSLGSPDTQYF | TGTGCCAGCAGTTTAGGGTCCCCAGATACGCAGTATTTT
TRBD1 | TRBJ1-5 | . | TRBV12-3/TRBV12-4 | CASRSTGGARQPQHF | TGTGCCAGCAGGTCTACAGGGGGCGCAAGACAGCCCCAGCATTTT
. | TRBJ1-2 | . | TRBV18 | CASSIGDNYGYTF | TGTGCCAGCTCAATCGGCGACAACTATGGCTACACCTTC
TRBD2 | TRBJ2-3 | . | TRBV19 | CASSIGGAGVLTQYF | TGTGCCAGTAGTATAGGCGGAGCGGGGGTCCTTACGCAGTATTTT
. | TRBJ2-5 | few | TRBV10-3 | CAISEGQQQETQYF | TGTGCCATCAGTGAGGGACAGCAACAAGAGACCCAGTACTTC
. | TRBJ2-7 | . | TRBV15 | CATSDRYYEQYF | TGTGCCACCAGCGACAGGTACTACGAGCAGTACTTC
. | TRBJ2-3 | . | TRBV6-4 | CATGETGVGTDTQYF | TGTGCGACGGGGGAGACGGGAGTGGGCACAGATACGCAGTATTTT
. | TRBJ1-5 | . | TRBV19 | CASSIQGYSNQPQHF | TGTGCCAGTAGTATACAGGGTTATAGCAATCAGCCCCAGCATTTT
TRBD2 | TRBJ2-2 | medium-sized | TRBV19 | CASSIGAGGLAGELFF | TGTGCCAGTAGTATCGGAGCGGGAGGGCTAGCCGGGGAGCTGTTTTTT
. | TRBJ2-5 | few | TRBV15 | CATKGSRETQYF | TGTGCCACCAAGGGGAGTAGGGAGACCCAGTACTTC
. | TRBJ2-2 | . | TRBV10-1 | CASSESLDQELFF | TGTGCCAGCAGTGAGTCTCTCGATCAGGAGCTGTTTTTT
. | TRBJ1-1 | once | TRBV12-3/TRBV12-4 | CASRSVSEAFF | TGTGCCAGCAGATCGGTCTCTGAAGCTTTCTTT
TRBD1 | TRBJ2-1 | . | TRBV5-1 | CASSYAPGTGDYNEQFF | TGCGCCAGCAGCTACGCTCCGGGGACAGGGGACTACAATGAGCAGTTCTTC
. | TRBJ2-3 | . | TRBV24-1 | CATSAITDTQYF | TGTGCCACCAGTGCGATCACAGATACGCAGTATTTT
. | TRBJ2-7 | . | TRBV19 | CASSTPGLTYEQYF | TGTGCCAGTAGTACACCGGGACTTACCTACGAGCAGTACTTC
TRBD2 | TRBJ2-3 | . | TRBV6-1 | CASSETSGSADTQYF | TGTGCCAGCAGTGAGACTAGCGGGAGCGCAGATACGCAGTATTTT
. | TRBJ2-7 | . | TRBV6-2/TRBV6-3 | CASSRDSYEQYF | TGTGCCAGCAGTCGAGACTCGTACGAGCAGTACTTC